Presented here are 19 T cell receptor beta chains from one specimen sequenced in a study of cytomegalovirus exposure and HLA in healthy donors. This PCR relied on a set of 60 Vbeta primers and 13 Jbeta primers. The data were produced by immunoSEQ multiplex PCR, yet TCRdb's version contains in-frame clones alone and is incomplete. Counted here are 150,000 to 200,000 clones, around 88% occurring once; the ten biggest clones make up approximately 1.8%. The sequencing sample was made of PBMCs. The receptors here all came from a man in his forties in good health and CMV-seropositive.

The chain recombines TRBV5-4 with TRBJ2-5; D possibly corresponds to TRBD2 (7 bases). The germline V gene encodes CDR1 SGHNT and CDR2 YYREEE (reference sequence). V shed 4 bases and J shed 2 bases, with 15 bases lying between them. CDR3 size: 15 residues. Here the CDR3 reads CASSPRGGDQETQYF. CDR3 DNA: TGTGCCAGCAGCCCGAGGGGGGGAGATCAAGAGACCCAGTACTTC.

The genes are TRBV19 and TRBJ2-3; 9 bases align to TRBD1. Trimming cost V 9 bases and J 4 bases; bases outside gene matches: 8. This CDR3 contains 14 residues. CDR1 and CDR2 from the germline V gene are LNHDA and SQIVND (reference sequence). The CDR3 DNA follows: TGTGCCAGCCGGGACAGGGCGGGTTCAGATACGCAGTATTTT. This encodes CASRDRAGSDTQYF.

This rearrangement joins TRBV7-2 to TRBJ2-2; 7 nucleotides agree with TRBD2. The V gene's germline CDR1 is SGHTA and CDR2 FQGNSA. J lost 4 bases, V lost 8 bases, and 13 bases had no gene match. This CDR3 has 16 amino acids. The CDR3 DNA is TGTGCCAGCGTGCCCGTGGGGGGGTTGGGCACCGGGGAGCTGTTTTTT. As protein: CASVPVGGLGTGELFF.

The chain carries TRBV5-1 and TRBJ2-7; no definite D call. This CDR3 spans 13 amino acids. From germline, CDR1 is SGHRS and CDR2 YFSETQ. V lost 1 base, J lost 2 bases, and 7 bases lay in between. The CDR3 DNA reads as TGCGCCAGCAGCTTGAACGGTCCCTACGAGCAGTACTTC. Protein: CASSLNGPYEQYF.

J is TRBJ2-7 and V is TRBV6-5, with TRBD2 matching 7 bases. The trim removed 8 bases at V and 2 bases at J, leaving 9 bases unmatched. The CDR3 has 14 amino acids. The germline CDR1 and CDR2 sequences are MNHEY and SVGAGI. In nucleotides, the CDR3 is TGTGCCAGCCGGGCGCTAGCGGTACCCTACGAGCAGTACTTC. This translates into CASRALAVPYEQYF.

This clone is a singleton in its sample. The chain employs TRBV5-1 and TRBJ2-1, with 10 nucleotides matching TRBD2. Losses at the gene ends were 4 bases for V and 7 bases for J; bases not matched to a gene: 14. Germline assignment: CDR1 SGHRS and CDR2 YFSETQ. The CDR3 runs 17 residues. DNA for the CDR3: TGCGCCAGCAGCCCAGACTTTCTAGCGGGAGTGGGTAATGAGCAGTTCTTC. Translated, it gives CASSPDFLAGVGNEQFF.

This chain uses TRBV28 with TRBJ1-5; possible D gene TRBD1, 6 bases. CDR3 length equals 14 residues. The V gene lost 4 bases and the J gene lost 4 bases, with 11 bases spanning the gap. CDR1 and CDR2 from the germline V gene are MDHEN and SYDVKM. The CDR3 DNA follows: TGTGCCAGCAGTTCCGGGCAGGGGAATCAGCCCCAGCATTTT. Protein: CASSSGQGNQPQHF.

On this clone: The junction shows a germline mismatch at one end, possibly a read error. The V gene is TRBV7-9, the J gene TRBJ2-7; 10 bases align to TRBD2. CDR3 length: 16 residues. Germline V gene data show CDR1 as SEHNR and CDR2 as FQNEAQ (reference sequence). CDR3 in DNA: TGTTCCAGCAGCTTAGCACTAGCGGGGACCTCCGTCGAGCAGTACTTC. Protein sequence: CSSSLALAGTSVEQYF.

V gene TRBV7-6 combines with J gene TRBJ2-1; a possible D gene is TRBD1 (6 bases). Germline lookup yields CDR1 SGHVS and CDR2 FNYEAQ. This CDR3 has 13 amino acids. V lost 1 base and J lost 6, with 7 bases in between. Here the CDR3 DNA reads TGTGCCAGCAGCTTAGGACAGGCCAATGAGCAGTTCTTC. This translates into CASSLGQANEQFF.

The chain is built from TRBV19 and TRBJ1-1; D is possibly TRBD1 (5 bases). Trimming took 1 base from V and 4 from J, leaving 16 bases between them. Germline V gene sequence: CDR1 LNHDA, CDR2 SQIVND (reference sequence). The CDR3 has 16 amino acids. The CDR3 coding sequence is TGTGCCAGTAGTATAGTGGGCGGGACGACGGGCACTGAAGCTTTCTTT. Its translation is CASSIVGGTTGTEAFF.

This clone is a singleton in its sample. CDR3 amino acids: CASSLRAAGSSSPLHF. CDR3 sequence (DNA): TGTGCCAGCAGCTTAAGGGCCGCAGGCTCCAGTTCACCCCTCCACTTT. V usage is TRBV7-3 and J usage is TRBJ1-6; D is undetermined. Between the trimmed V and J ends, which lost 1 base and 9 bases, there was a span of 16 bases. CDR1 and CDR2 (germline): SGHTA, FQGTGA. The CDR3 covers 16 residues.

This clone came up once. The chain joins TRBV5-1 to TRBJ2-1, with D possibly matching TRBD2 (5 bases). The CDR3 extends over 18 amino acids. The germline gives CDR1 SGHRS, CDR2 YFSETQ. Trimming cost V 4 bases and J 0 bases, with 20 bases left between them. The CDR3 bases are TGCGCCAGCAGCGCCCTTGGCGTAGCGCCGAGCTCCTACAATGAGCAGTTCTTC. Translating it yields CASSALGVAPSSYNEQFF.

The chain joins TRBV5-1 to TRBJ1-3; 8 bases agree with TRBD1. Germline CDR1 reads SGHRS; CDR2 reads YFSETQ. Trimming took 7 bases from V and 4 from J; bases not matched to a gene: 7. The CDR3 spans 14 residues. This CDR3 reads CASRETGEGNTIYF. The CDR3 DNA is TGCGCCAGCCGCGAGACAGGGGAGGGAAACACCATATATTTT.

CDR3 protein: CATLRDRPYEQYF. CDR3 DNA: TGTGCCACACTCCGGGACAGACCCTACGAGCAGTACTTC. The rearrangement joins TRBV2 to TRBJ2-7; 7 bases agree with TRBD1. J lost 2 bases, V lost 10 bases, and 8 bases had no gene match. The CDR3 is 13 amino acids. From germline, CDR1 is SNHLY and CDR2 FYNNEI. The full variable domain, in which reference TRBV2 and TRBJ2-7 provide the parts outside the CDR3, is EPEVTQTPSHQVTQMGQEVILRCVPISNHLYFYWYRQILGQKVEFLVSFYNNEISEKSEIFDDQFSVERPDGSNFTLKIRSTKLEDSAMYFCATLRDRPYEQYFGPGTRLTVT.

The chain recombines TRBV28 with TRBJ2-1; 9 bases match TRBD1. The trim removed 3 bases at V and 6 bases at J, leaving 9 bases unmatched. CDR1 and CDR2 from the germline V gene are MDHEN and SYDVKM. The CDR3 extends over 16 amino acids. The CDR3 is CASSLGSGTGINEQFF. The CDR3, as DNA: TGTGCCAGCAGTTTGGGATCCGGGACAGGGATCAATGAGCAGTTCTTC.

CDR3 in amino acids: CASSKRERPGRGIYNEQFF. CDR3 nucleotides: TGTGCCAGCAGCAAACGGGAAAGGCCGGGGCGGGGGATCTACAATGAGCAGTTCTTC. V gene TRBV21-1 combines with J gene TRBJ2-1; TRBD2, as called in the table, went unchecked against the DNA. TRBV21-1 is an annotated pseudogene. The CDR3 spans 19 residues.

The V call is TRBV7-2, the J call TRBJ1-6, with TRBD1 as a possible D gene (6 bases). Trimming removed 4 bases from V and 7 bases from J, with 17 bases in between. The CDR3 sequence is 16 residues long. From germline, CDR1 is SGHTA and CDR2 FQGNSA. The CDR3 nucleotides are TGTGCCAGCAGCTCAAGCGCGACAGGTTCAAATTCACCCCTCCACTTT. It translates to CASSSSATGSNSPLHF.

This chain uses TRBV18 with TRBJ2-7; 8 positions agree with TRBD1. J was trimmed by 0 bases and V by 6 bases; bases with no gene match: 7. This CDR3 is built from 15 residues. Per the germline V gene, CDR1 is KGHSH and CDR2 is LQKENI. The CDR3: CASSNRQGNSYEQYF. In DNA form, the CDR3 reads TGTGCCAGCTCCAATAGACAGGGGAACTCCTACGAGCAGTACTTC. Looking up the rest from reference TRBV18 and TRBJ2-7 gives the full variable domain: NAGVMQNPRHLVRRRGQEARLRCSPMKGHSHVYWYRQLPEEGLKFMVYLQKENIIDESGMPKERFSAEFPKEGPSILRIQQVVRGDSAAYFCASSNRQGNSYEQYFGPGTRLTVT.

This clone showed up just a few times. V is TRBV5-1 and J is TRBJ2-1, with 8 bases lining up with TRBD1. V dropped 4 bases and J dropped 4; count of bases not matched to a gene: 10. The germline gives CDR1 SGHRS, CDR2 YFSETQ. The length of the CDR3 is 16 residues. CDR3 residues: CASSVIAGGLYNEQFF. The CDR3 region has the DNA TGCGCCAGCAGCGTTATTGCAGGGGGCCTATACAATGAGCAGTTCTTC.